This TCR beta chain stems from a study of neurological immune-mediated disorders. About the study: Relapsing-remitting disease affected about 30, and secondary progressive 3, of some 34 multiple sclerosis patients.

Germline values: CDR1 SNHLY, CDR2 FYNNEI. The CDR3 has 15 residues. V lost 8 bases, J lost 3 bases, and 18 bases lay in between. The unsorted libraries were generated from a total of 2 million PBMCs, which had been stored in RNAlater at -80 C. Each CDR3 protein is one row after TCRdb ran MiXCR on the 5' RACE reads. The data hold about 59,000 distinct CDR3 sequences, with around 3.6% observed a single time. The table lists this clonotype with many counts. As yet, its antigen is unknown. Points from the study as a whole: No expanded-clone CDR3 amino acid sequence recurred across subjects, suggesting private TCR-beta repertoires.

The material sequenced was PBMCs. The chain couples TRBV2 to TRBJ2-3, with D tentatively TRBD1 (7 bases). This clonotype originated in a woman in her 30s with multiple sclerosis. As DNA, the CDR3 is TGTGCCAGCCCAGGGGGGACAGTAAATACAGATACGCAGTATTTT. It encodes CASPGGTVNTDTQYF. The full variable domain, in which reference TRBV2 and TRBJ2-3 provide the parts outside the CDR3, is EPEVTQTPSHQVTQMGQEVILRCVPISNHLYFYWYRQILGQKVEFLVSFYNNEISEKSEIFDDQFSVERPDGSNFTLKIRSTKLEDSAMYFCASPGGTVNTDTQYFGPGTRLTVL.